Following are 21 T cell receptor beta chains from one sample sequenced in a study of graft-versus-host responses after intestinal transplantation. The table came from immunoSEQ multiplex PCR; TCRdb's copy has only in-frame clones and leaves some out. This sample has around 100,000 clones, with roughly nine tenths found just once. These receptors' targets are unknown. Sequencing was performed on unstimulated CD4+ T cells sorted from spleen or lymph node cells, taken before transplant. Receptor source: a human donor who was the organ donor for an intestinal transplant.

The table lists this clone with a count of one. This chain connects TRBV6-1 to TRBJ1-1; D not resolved. The CDR3 spans 16 residues. V shed 0 bases and J shed 1 base, with 12 bases lying between them. Germline loops: CDR1 MNHNS, CDR2 SASEGT. The CDR3: CASSEARSLKNTEAFF. The CDR3, as DNA: TGTGCCAGCAGTGAAGCGCGGTCCCTGAAGAACACTGAAGCTTTCTTT.

V is TRBV7-3 and J is TRBJ2-3; 9 positions agree with TRBD2. J lost 2 bases, V lost 2 bases, and 11 bases had no gene match. The CDR3 has 18 amino acids. Germline assignment: CDR1 SGHTA and CDR2 FQGTGA. CDR3 protein: CASSLLAPLAGVTDTQYF. CDR3 nucleotide sequence: TGTGCCAGCAGCTTATTGGCCCCCTTAGCGGGGGTCACAGATACGCAGTATTTT.

This chain joins TRBV9 and TRBJ1-3, with TRBD1 matching over 7 bases. The V gene end was trimmed by 0 bases and the J gene end by 5 bases; junction bases not matched to a gene: 8. The CDR3 runs 16 residues. Germline V gives CDR1 SGDLS, CDR2 YYNGEE. In DNA form, the CDR3 reads TGTGCCAGCAGCGTAGCCCCCGGACAGGTTCGAAACACCATATATTTT. This gives the protein CASSVAPGQVRNTIYF. Based on the CDR3 plus reference TRBV9 and TRBJ1-3, the full variable domain is DSGVTQTPKHLITATGQRVTLRCSPRSGDLSVYWYQQSLDQGLQFLIQYYNGEERAKGNILERFSAQQFPDLHSELNLSSLELGDSALYFCASSVAPGQVRNTIYFGEGSWLTVV.

This chain links TRBV5-4 with TRBJ1-2; the D gene is possibly TRBD1 (5 bases). V shed 4 bases and J shed 4 bases, with 11 bases lying between them. The CDR3 consists of 13 residues. CDR1 and CDR2 from the germline V gene are SGHNT and YYREEE (reference sequence). The CDR3 DNA reads TGTGCCAGCAGCCGAGTGGGGGGCTATGGCTACACCTTC. Translating it yields CASSRVGGYGYTF.

The V gene is TRBV6-5, the J gene TRBJ1-1; D perhaps matches TRBD1 (6 bases). Per the germline V gene, CDR1 is MNHEY and CDR2 is SVGAGI. Trimming pared 4 bases from V and 1 base from J, leaving 7 bases between. The CDR3 runs to 13 residues. The CDR3: CASSLQGNTEAFF. The CDR3 DNA follows: TGTGCCAGCAGTTTACAGGGGAACACTGAAGCTTTCTTT.

The chain combines TRBV11-2 with TRBJ1-4; D is undetermined. Germline CDR1 reads SGHAT; CDR2 reads FQNNGV. The CDR3 spans 16 residues. The germline V and J ends were trimmed by 1 base and 8 bases, with 17 bases remaining between them. The CDR3 DNA reads TGTGCCAGCAGCTTAGTAGTCGGCACCCGGTGGGAAAAACTGTTTTTT. This translates into CASSLVVGTRWEKLFF. Full variable domain (remainder filled in from reference TRBV11-2 and TRBJ1-4): EAGVAQSPRYKIIEKRQSVAFWCNPISGHATLYWYQQILGQGPKLLIQFQNNGVVDDSQLPKDRFSAERLKGVDSTLKIQPAKLEDSAVYLCASSLVVGTRWEKLFFGSGTQLSVL.

CDR3 DNA: TGCGCCAGCAGCCCCGGGACTAGCGGCACCAATGAGCAGTTCTTC. Protein sequence: CASSPGTSGTNEQFF. The chain recombines TRBV5-1 with TRBJ2-1; 11 bases fit TRBD2. The CDR3 sequence is 15 residues long. V trimming: 4 bases; J trimming: 6 bases; junction bases outside the gene matches: 6. CDR1 and CDR2 from the germline V gene are SGHRS and YFSETQ. The complete variable domain, with remaining parts taken from reference TRBV5-1 and TRBJ2-1, reads KAGVTQTPRYLIKTRGQQVTLSCSPISGHRSVSWYQQTPGQGLQFLFEYFSETQRNKGNFPGRFSGRQFSNSRSEMNVSTLELGDSALYLCASSPGTSGTNEQFFGPGTRLTVL.

The V gene is TRBV5-6, the J gene TRBJ1-1, with 8 bases lining up with TRBD1. Germline lookup yields CDR1 SGHDT and CDR2 YYEEEE. The CDR3 has 14 residues. Trimming removed 8 bases from V and 1 base from J; junction bases left unmatched: 7. The CDR3 region is CASLGGTGNTEAFF. In DNA, the CDR3 is TGTGCCAGTCTCGGGGGGACAGGGAACACTGAAGCTTTCTTT.

The V gene is TRBV5-6, the J gene TRBJ2-7; possible D gene TRBD2, 6 bases. Looked up from germline, CDR1 is SGHDT and CDR2 is YYEEEE. The length of the CDR3 is 14 residues. Trimming cost V 4 bases and J 4 bases, with 15 bases left between them. In DNA form, the CDR3 reads TGTGCCAGCAGCCCCTCGGGGGTGTCGTACGAGCAGTACTTC. It codes for CASSPSGVSYEQYF.

The chain's CDR3 is CASSSMTSGGETQYF. In nucleotides, the CDR3 is TGTGCCAGCAGTTCCATGACTAGCGGGGGAGAGACCCAGTACTTC. The chain recombines TRBV28 with TRBJ2-5, with TRBD2 identical over 12 bases. This CDR3 has 15 residues. The trim removed 4 bases at V and 4 bases at J, leaving 4 bases unmatched. Germline CDR1 is MDHEN and CDR2 is SYDVKM. The full variable domain, completed using reference TRBV28 and TRBJ2-5, is DVKVTQSSRYLVKRTGEKVFLECVQDMDHENMFWYRQDPGLGLRLIYFSYDVKMKEKGDIPEGYSVSREKKERFSLILESASTNQTSMYLCASSSMTSGGETQYFGPGTRLLVL.

This sequence joins TRBV5-5 and TRBJ1-1, with D uncertain. Trimming shortened V by 3 bases and J by 5 bases, and 17 bases separated the two germline ends. CDR1 is SGHKS and CDR2 is YYEKEE in the germline V gene (reference sequence). This CDR3 region has 15 residues. This chain's CDR3 is CASSWFRLSATEAFF. CDR3 DNA: TGTGCCAGCAGCTGGTTTCGGCTATCGGCTACTGAAGCTTTCTTT.

The chain links TRBV29-1 to TRBJ2-1, with TRBD2 matching 8 bases. Germline V CDR1 and CDR2: SQVTM, ANQGSEA. V trimming: 8 bases; J trimming: 4 bases; junction bases outside the gene matches: 13. This CDR3 has 15 residues. The CDR3 loop reads CSPPGSGGPYNEQFF. DNA for the CDR3: TGCAGCCCCCCAGGGTCGGGGGGGCCTTACAATGAGCAGTTCTTC.

The chain has TRBV6-1 and TRBJ2-1, with 7 bases matching TRBD1. With V trimmed by 7 bases and J by 3 bases, 6 bases remained unmatched. Germline V gives CDR1 MNHNS, CDR2 SASEGT. This CDR3 is 14 amino acids long. The CDR3 coding sequence is TGTGCCAGCACCCGACAGGGTGACTACAATGAGCAGTTCTTC. This sequence encodes CASTRQGDYNEQFF.

The J gene is TRBJ2-5, the V gene TRBV6-1; perhaps TRBD1 as D (6 bases). Between the trimmed V and J ends, which lost 8 bases and 2 bases, there was a span of 18 bases. The CDR3 has 15 residues. The germline CDR1 and CDR2 sequences are MNHNS and SASEGT. The CDR3 coding sequence is TGTGCCAGCCTATACGTCAGGGGCCAACAAGAGACCCAGTACTTC. Protein product: CASLYVRGQQETQYF.

In nucleotides, the CDR3 is TGTGCCAGCAGCGGACTAGCACTCACAGATACGCAGTATTTT. It yields the protein CASSGLALTDTQYF. V is TRBV5-4 and J is TRBJ2-3; 8 bases are a match to TRBD2. The junction had 3 bases not matched to a gene; V was cut back by 4 bases and J by 2 bases. This CDR3 is 14 amino acids long. Germline loops: CDR1 SGHNT, CDR2 YYREEE (reference sequence).

The chain uses TRBV9 and TRBJ2-3, with 8 positions matching TRBD2. Looked up from germline, CDR1 is SGDLS and CDR2 is YYNGEE. The ends lost 4 bases at V and 6 bases at J; junction bases unmatched: 10. The CDR3 has 15 amino acids. The CDR3 is CASSPLAGGRDTQYF. The CDR3 DNA follows: TGTGCCAGCAGCCCGCTAGCGGGCGGCCGGGATACGCAGTATTTT.

The chain has TRBV9 and TRBJ1-2; D uncertain. Trimming removed 0 bases at V and 2 bases at J, with 8 bases between. The germline gives CDR1 SGDLS, CDR2 YYNGEE. The CDR3 has 14 amino acids. The CDR3: CASSVDGNNYGYTF. The CDR3 DNA follows: TGTGCCAGCAGCGTAGACGGGAACAACTATGGCTACACCTTC.

The V call is TRBV25-1, the J call TRBJ2-7; 7 positions match TRBD2. The CDR3 has 16 amino acids. The V gene end was trimmed by 6 bases and the J gene end by 5 bases; junction bases not matched to a gene: 16. Per germline, CDR1 MGHDK and CDR2 SYGVNS. This CDR3 reads CASSDRTLSGGHEQYF. The DNA for the CDR3 is TGTGCCAGCAGCGACCGGACTTTGTCGGGGGGACACGAGCAGTACTTC.

The rearrangement links TRBV4-1 to TRBJ2-7, with 9 bases that match TRBD1. In germline, CDR1 is MGHRA, CDR2 YSYEKL. The junction had 6 bases not matched to a gene; V was cut back by 4 bases and J by 5 bases. This CDR3 contains 14 residues. In DNA, the CDR3 is TGCGCCAGCAGCCGGGACAGGGTACTCCACGAGCAGTACTTC. Translating it yields CASSRDRVLHEQYF.

The CDR3 region has the DNA TGTGCCAGCAGTTTACGAAGGCCGGGATGGATTGGTGGCTACACCTTC. Translating it yields CASSLRRPGWIGGYTF. The J gene is TRBJ1-2, the V gene TRBV27; D call uncertain. Trimming removed 2 bases from V and 7 bases from J, with 20 bases in between. This CDR3 has 16 residues. The germline V gene encodes CDR1 MNHEY and CDR2 SMNVEV (reference sequence).

This clone has more than one count but fewer than ten. CDR3 loop: CASSPRTGASYNSPLHF. The CDR3, as DNA: TGTGCCAGCAGCCCTCGGACAGGGGCGTCCTATAATTCACCCCTCCACTTT. The genes are TRBV7-2 and TRBJ1-6; TRBD1 matches at 9 bases. Per the germline V gene, CDR1 is SGHTA and CDR2 is FQGNSA. This CDR3 spans 17 amino acids. Germline trimming cut 5 bases from V and 1 base from J; bases unmatched to any gene: 6.